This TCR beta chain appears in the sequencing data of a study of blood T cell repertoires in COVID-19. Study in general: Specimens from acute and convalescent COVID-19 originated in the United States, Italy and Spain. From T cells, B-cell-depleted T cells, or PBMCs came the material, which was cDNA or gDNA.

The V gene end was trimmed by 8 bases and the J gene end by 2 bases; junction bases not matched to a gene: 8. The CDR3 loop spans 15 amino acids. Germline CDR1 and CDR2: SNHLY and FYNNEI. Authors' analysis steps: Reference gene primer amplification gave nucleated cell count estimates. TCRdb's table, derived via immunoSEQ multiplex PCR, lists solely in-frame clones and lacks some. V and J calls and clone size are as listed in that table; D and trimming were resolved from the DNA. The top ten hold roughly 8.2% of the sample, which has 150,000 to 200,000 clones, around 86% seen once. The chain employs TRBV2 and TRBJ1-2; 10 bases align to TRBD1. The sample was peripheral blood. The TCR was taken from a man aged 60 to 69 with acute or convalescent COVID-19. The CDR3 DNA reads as TGTGCCAGCCGTCGGACAGGGGGGTCAAACTATGGCTACACCTTC. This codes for CASRRTGGSNYGYTF.